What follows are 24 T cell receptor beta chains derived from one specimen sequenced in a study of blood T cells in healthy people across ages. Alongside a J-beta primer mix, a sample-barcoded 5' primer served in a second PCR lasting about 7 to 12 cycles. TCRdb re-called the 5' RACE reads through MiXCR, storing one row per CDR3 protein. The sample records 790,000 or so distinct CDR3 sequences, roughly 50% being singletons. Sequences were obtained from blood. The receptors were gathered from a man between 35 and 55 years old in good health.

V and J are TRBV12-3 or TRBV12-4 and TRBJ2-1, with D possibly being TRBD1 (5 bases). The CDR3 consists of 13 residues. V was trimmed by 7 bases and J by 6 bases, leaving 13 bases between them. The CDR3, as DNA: TGTGCCAGCATCCCAGGGTGGGCCAATGAGCAGTTCTTC. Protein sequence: CASIPGWANEQFF.

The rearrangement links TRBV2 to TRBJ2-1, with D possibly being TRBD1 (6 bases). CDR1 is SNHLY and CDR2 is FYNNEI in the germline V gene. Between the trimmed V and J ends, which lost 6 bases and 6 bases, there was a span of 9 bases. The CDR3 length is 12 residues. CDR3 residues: CASRTDSNEQFF. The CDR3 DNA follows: TGTGCCAGCAGGACGGACAGCAATGAGCAGTTCTTC.

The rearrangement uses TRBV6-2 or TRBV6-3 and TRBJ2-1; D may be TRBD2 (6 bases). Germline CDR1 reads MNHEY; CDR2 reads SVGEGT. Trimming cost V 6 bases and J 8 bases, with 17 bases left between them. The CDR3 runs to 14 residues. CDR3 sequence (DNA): TGTGCCAGCAGGGAGGGAGGAGGGTCCCATGAGCAGTTCTTC. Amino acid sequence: CASREGGGSHEQFF.

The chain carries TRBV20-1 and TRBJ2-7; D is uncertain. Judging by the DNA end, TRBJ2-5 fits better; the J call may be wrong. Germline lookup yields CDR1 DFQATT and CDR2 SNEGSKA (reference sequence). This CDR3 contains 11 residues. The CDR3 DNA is TGCAGTGCTAGTCCTGTAGGGACCCAGTACTTC. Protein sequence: CSASPVGTQYF.

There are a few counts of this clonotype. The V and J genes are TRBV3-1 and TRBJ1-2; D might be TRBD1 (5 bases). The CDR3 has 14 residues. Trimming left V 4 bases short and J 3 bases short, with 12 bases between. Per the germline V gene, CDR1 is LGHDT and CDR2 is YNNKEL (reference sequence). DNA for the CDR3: TGTGCCAGCAGCCTGCATCCAGGGCACTATGGCTACACCTTC. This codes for CASSLHPGHYGYTF.

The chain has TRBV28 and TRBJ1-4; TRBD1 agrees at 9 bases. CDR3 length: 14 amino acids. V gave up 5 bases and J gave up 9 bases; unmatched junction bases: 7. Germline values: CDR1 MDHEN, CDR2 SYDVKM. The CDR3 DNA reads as TGTGCCAGCAGTGTCACCGGGACAGGGCAAAAACTGTTTTTT. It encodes CASSVTGTGQKLFF.

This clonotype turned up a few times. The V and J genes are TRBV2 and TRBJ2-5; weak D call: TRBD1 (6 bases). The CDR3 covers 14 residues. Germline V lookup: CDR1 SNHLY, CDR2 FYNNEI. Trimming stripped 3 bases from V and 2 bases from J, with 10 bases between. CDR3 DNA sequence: TGTGCCAGCAGTGATGTACAGGGACAAGAGACCCAGTACTTC. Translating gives CASSDVQGQETQYF.

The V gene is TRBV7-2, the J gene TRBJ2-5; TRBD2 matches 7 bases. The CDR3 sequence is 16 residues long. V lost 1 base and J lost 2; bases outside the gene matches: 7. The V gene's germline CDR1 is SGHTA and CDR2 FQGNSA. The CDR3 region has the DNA TGTGCCAGCAGCTTAGGTCTAGGACTAGGGCAAGAGACCCAGTACTTC. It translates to CASSLGLGLGQETQYF.

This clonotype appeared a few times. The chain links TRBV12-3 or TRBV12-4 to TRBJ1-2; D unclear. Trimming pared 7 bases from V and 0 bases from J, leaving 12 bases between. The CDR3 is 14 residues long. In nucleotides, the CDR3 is TGTGCCAGCAAACTTGGGCAGGCTAACTATGGCTACACCTTC. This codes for CASKLGQANYGYTF.

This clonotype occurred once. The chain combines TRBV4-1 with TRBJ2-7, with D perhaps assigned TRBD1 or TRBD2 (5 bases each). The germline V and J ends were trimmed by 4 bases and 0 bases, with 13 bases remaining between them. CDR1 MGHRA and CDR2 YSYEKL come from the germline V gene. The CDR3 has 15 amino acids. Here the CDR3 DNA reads TGCGCCAGCAGCCCAGAGGGACCCTACTCCTACGAGCAGTACTTC. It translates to CASSPEGPYSYEQYF.

The CDR3 DNA sequence: TGTGCCAGCAGCTTAAGAACGGGCTCCGGGGGCACCTATGGCTACACCTTC. This sequence encodes CASSLRTGSGGTYGYTF. This chain connects TRBV7-2 to TRBJ1-2; possibly TRBD1 for D (6 bases). The CDR3 loop spans 17 amino acids. The germline V gene encodes CDR1 SGHTA and CDR2 FQGNSA. Trimming took off 2 bases at V and 4 bases at J, with 20 bases between the two ends.

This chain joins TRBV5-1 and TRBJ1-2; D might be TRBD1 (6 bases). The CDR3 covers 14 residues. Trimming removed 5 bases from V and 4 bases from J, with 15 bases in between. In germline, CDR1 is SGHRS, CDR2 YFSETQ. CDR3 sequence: CASRDSRTLYGYTF. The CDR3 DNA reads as TGCGCCAGCAGGGACAGTCGAACCCTCTATGGCTACACCTTC.

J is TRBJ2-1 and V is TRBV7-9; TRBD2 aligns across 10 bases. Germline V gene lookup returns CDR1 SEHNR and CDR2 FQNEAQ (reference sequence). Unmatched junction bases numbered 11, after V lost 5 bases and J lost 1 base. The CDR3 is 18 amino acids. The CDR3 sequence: CASSRWTSGETSYNEQFF. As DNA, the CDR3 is TGTGCCAGCAGCCGATGGACTAGCGGTGAAACTTCCTACAATGAGCAGTTCTTC.

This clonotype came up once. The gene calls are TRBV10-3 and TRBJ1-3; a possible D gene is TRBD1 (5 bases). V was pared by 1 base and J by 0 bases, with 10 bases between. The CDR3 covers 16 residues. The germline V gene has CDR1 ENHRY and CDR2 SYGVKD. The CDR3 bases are TGTGCCATCAGTGAGTTAGGGACGCTCTCTGGAAACACCATATATTTT. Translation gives CAISELGTLSGNTIYF.

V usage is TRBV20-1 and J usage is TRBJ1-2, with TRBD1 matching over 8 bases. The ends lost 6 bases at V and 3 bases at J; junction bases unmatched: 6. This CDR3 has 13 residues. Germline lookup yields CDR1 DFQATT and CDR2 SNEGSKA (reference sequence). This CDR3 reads CSASTQGDYGYTF. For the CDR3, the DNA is TGCAGTGCCTCAACACAGGGGGACTATGGCTACACCTTC.

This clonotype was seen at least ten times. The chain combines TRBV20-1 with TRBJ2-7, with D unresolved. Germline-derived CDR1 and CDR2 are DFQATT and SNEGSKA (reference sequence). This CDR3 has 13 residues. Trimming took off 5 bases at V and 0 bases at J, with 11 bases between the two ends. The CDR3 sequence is CSAFRPSSYEQYF. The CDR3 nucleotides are TGCAGTGCTTTCCGGCCGAGCTCCTACGAGCAGTACTTC.

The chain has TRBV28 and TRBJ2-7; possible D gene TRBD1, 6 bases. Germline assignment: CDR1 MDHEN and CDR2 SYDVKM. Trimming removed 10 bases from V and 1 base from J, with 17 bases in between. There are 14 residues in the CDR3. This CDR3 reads CATTGSRRSYEQYF. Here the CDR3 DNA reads TGTGCCACCACAGGGAGCCGCAGGTCCTACGAGCAGTACTTC. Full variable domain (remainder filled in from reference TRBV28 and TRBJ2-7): DVKVTQSSRYLVKRTGEKVFLECVQDMDHENMFWYRQDPGLGLRLIYFSYDVKMKEKGDIPEGYSVSREKKERFSLILESASTNQTSMYLCATTGSRRSYEQYFGPGTRLTVT.

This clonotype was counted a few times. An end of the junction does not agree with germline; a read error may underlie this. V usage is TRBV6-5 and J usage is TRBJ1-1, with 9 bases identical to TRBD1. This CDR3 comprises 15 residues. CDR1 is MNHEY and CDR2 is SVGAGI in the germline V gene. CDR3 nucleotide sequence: TGTGCCAGCAGTAACTCCGGGACAGGGAGGACTGAAGCTTTCTTT. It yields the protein CASSNSGTGRTEAFF.

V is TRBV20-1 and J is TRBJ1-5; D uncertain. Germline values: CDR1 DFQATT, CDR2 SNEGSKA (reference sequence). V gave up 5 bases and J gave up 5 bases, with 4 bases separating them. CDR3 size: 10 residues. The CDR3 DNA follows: TGCAGTGCTGGGGATCAGCCCCAGCATTTT. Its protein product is CSAGDQPQHF.

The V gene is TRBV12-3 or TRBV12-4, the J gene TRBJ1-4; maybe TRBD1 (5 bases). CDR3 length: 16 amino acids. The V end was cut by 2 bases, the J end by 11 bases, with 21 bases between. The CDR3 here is CASSLRFGAILQKLFF. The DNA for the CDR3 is TGTGCCAGCAGTTTAAGATTCGGGGCAATTCTGCAGAAACTGTTTTTT.

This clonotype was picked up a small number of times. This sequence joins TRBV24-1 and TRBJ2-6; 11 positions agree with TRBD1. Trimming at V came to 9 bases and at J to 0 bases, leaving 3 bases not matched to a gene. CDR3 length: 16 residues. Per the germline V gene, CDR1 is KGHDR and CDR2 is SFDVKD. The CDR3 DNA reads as TGTGCCACCGGGACAGGGGGAATCTCTGGGGCCAACGTCCTGACTTTC. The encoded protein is CATGTGGISGANVLTF.

The CDR3 loop reads CASSPGAGYGYTF. The CDR3 DNA sequence: TGTGCCAGCAGTCCCGGGGCGGGCTATGGCTACACCTTC. The rearrangement uses TRBV28 and TRBJ1-2, with a weak D call TRBD1 (5 bases). Germline V gene data show CDR1 as MDHEN and CDR2 as SYDVKM. Trimming stripped 5 bases from V and 4 bases from J, with 11 bases between. The length of the CDR3 is 13 residues.

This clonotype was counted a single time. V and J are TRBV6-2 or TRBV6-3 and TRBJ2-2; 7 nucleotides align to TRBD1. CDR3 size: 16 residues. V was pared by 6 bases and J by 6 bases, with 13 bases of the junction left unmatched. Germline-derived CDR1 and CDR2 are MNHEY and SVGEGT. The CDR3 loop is CASSARDRVLAGELFF. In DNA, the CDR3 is TGTGCCAGCAGCGCGCGCGACAGGGTCCTTGCCGGGGAGCTGTTTTTT.

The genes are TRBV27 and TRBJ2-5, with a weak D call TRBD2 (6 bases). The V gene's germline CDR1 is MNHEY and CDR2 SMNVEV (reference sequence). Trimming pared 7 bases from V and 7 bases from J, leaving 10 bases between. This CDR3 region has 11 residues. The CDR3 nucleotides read TGTGCCAGCATTCTGGGGGGGACCCAGTACTTC. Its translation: CASILGGTQYF.